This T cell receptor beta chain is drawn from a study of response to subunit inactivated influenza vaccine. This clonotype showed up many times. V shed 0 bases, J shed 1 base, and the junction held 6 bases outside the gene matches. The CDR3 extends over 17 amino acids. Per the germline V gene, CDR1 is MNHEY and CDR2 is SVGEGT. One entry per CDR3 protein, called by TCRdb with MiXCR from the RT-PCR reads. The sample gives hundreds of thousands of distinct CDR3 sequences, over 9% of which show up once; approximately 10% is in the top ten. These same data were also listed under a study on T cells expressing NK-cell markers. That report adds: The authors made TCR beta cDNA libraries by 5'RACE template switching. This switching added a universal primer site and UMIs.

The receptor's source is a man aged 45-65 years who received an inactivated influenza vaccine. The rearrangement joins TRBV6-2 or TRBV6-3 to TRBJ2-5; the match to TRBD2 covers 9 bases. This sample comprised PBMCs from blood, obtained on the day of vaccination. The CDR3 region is CASSYSLLAGTQETQYF. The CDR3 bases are TGTGCCAGCAGTTACTCCCTACTAGCGGGCACCCAAGAGACCCAGTACTTC.